The source of this T cell receptor (beta chain) is a study of blood T cell repertoires in COVID-19. Whole-study context: The origin of the acute and convalescent COVID-19 samples was the United States, Italy and Spain.

Adults between about 18 and 89 years of age took part from 24 US areas. All recovered Cohort 3 donors got two negative PCRs, got clearance, or saw symptom resolution. The assay was immunoSEQ multiplex PCR, and TCRdb's table has in-frame clones only and misses some. This sample yields some 250,000 clones, of which about 80% are seen a single time; 15% belongs to the top ten. Germline loops: CDR1 GTSNPN, CDR2 SVGIG (reference sequence). Trimming removed 0 bases from V and 14 bases from J, with 10 bases in between. CDR3 length equals 10 residues. Only one count was recorded for this clone. Sequenced sample: PBMCs or T cells enriched from blood (not recorded which). The rearrangement joins TRBV30 to TRBJ1-1; tentatively, D is TRBD1 (6 bases). The TCR originated in a man aged 40-55 years who had recovered from COVID-19. This CDR3 is CAWSVDRLFF. The DNA for the CDR3 is TGTGCCTGGAGTGTGGACAGACTGTTCTTT.